This T cell receptor beta chain was captured by sequencing in a study of identical twins. Study-level findings and limits: Sequences that were beta out-of-frame showed weaker excess twin sharing.

This clonotype has a count of ten or more. Its target is not known. V lost 6 bases and J lost 2, with 17 bases in between. Germline CDR1 MDHEN, CDR2 SYDVKM. The CDR3 contains 16 residues. Unique molecular identifiers were present on cDNA, and template switching added a universal primer site. TCRdb redid the calling of the 5' RACE reads with MiXCR, one entry per CDR3 protein. This table has about 450,000 distinct CDR3 sequences, about 18% appearing once. This receptor was taken from a middle-aged man in good health. The sample taken for sequencing was naive T cells sorted from blood. The chain is built from TRBV28 and TRBJ2-1; D remains unclear. The CDR3 loop is CASRQLLQSPYNEQFF. The CDR3 nucleotides are TGTGCCAGCAGACAGTTACTCCAGTCTCCCTACAATGAGCAGTTCTTC.